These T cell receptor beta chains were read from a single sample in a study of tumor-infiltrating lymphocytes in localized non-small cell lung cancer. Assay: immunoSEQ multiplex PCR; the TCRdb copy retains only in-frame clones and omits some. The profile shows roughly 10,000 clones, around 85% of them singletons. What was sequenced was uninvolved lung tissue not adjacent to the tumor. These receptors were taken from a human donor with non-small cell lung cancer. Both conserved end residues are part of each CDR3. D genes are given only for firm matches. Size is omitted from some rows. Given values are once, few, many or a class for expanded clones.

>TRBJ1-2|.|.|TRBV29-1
CSAAGGREAGYTF
TGCAGCGCCGCCGGGGGCAGGGAGGCTGGCTACACCTTC
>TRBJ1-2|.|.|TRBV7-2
CASSLMSGGGYGYTF
TGTGCCAGCAGCTTAATGTCGGGTGGGGGCTATGGCTACACCTTC
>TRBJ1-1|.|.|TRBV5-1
CASSLARGNTEAFF
TGCGCCAGCAGCTTGGCTCGTGGGAACACTGAAGCTTTCTTT
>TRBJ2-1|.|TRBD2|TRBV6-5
CASSLGRGGHNEQFF
TGTGCCAGCAGCCTAGGGCGGGGGGGGCACAATGAGCAGTTCTTC
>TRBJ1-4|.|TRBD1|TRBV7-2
CASTPGDRARKLFF
TGTGCCAGCACCCCAGGGGACAGGGCTAGAAAACTGTTTTTT
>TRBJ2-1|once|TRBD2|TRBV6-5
CASTSAGGTNEQFF
TGTGCCAGCACCTCCGCGGGGGGGACGAATGAGCAGTTCTTC
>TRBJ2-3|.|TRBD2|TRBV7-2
CASRPRGVEGDTQYF
TGTGCCAGCAGACCCCGGGGGGTGGAAGGAGATACGCAGTATTTT
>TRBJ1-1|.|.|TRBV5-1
CASSLGSLNTEAFF
TGCGCCAGCAGCTTGGGCAGCTTGAACACTGAAGCTTTCTTT
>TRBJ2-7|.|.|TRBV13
CASSLSGSYEQYF
TGTGCCAGCAGCTTATCAGGGTCCTACGAGCAGTACTTC
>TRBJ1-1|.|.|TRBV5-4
CALTGGDTEAFF
TGTGCCCTTACCGGGGGGGACACTGAAGCTTTCTTT
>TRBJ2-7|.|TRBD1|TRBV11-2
CASSKDRSNYEQYF
TGTGCCAGCAGCAAGGACAGGTCAAACTACGAGCAGTACTTC
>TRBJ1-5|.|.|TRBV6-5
CASSEAMSNQPQHF
TGTGCCAGCTCCGAGGCTATGAGCAATCAGCCCCAGCATTTT
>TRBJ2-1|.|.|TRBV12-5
CASGLGQIQGNEQFF
TGTGCTAGTGGTTTGGGACAAATCCAGGGCAATGAGCAGTTCTTC
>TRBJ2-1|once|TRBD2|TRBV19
CASSILGGGSYNEQFF
TGTGCCAGTAGTATCTTAGGCGGGGGGTCCTACAATGAGCAGTTCTTC
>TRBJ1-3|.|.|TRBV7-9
CASSLAALGVGNTIYF
TGTGCCAGCAGCTTAGCAGCTTTAGGGGTCGGAAACACCATATATTTT
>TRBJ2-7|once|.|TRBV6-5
CASSYTDSSYEQYF
TGTGCCAGCAGTTACACAGACAGCTCCTACGAGCAGTACTTC
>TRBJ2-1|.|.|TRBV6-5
CASSYDPYNEQFF
TGTGCCAGCAGTTACGACCCCTACAATGAGCAGTTCTTC
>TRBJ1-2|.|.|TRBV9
CASTRDYYGYTF
TGTGCCAGCACCAGGGACTACTATGGCTACACCTTC
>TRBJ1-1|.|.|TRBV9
CASSVDPGYTEAFF
TGTGCCAGCAGCGTAGATCCGGGGTACACTGAAGCTTTCTTT
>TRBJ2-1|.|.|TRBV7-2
CASSWQNYNEQFF
TGTGCCAGCAGCTGGCAGAATTACAATGAGCAGTTCTTC
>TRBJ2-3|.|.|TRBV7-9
CASSLGRTDTQYF
TGTGCCAGCAGCTTAGGGCGCACAGATACGCAGTATTTT
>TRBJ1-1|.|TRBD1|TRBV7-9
CASSPTTGFGGAEAFF
TGTGCCAGCAGCCCAACGACAGGGTTTGGAGGCGCTGAAGCTTTCTTT
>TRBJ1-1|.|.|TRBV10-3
CAIRGTINTEAFF
TGTGCCATCAGAGGGACCATAAACACTGAAGCTTTCTTT
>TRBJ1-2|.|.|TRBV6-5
CASSYSLGGRGGYTF
TGTGCCAGCAGTTACTCGTTAGGGGGAAGGGGTGGCTACACCTTC
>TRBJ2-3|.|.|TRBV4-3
CASSQGRTSTDTQYF
TGCGCCAGCAGCCAAGGGAGGACTAGCACAGATACGCAGTATTTT
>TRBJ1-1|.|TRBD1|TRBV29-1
CSVSGGSAEAFF
TGCAGCGTATCAGGGGGTTCGGCTGAAGCTTTCTTT
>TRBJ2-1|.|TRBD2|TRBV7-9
CASSGLAGGSYNEQFF
TGTGCCAGCAGCGGCTTAGCGGGGGGCTCCTACAATGAGCAGTTCTTC
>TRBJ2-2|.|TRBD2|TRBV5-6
CASSFSGLAGRSGELFF
TGTGCCAGCAGCTTTTCAGGGCTAGCGGGGAGGTCCGGGGAGCTGTTTTTT
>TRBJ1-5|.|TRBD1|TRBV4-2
CASSQGDSGYNQPQHF
TGTGCCAGCAGCCAGGGGGACAGTGGGTACAATCAGCCCCAGCATTTT
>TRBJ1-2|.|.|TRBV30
CAWSRTEDRSYGYTF
TGTGCCTGGAGTAGGACAGAAGATAGGTCCTATGGCTACACCTTC
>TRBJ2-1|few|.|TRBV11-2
CASSLVQATKQFF
TGTGCCAGCAGCTTAGTTCAGGCGACTAAGCAGTTCTTC
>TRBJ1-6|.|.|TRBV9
CASSLRDGNSPLHF
TGTGCCAGCAGCCTCCGGGACGGTAATTCACCCCTCCACTTT
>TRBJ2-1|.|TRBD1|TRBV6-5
CASRDRVLDEQFF
TGTGCCAGCAGGGACAGGGTACTAGATGAGCAGTTCTTC
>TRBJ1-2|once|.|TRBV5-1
CASSLAPQGGGGYTF
TGCGCCAGCAGCTTGGCCCCACAGGGAGGAGGTGGCTACACCTTC
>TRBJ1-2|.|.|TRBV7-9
CASSPDPGVLANYGYTF
TGTGCCAGCAGCCCTGATCCGGGCGTACTGGCTAACTATGGCTACACCTTC
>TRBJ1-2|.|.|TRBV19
CASRPPTNIYGYTF
TGTGCCAGTAGACCCCCGACCAACATCTATGGCTACACCTTC
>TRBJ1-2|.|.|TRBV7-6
CASRGAGSYGYTF
TGTGCCAGCAGAGGGGCAGGGTCGTATGGCTACACCTTC
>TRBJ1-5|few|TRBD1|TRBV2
CASQSQGGLGNQPQHF
TGTGCCAGTCAATCGCAGGGGGGACTTGGCAATCAGCCCCAGCATTTT
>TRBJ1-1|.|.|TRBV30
CAWSVSRGNLF
TGTGCCTGGAGTGTTAGTAGGGGGAATCTCTTT
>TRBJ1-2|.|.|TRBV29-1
CSVPVRQETYGYTF
TGCAGCGTCCCGGTTCGACAGGAGACATATGGCTACACCTTC
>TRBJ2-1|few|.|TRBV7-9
CASSLARRDAEQFF
TGTGCCAGCAGCTTAGCGCGAAGGGATGCTGAGCAGTTCTTC
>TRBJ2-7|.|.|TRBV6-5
CASSYYQGAYEQYF
TGTGCCAGCAGTTACTACCAGGGTGCCTACGAGCAGTACTTC
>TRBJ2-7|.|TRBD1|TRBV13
CASSPRTGAEQYF
TGTGCCAGCAGCCCCCGGACAGGGGCCGAGCAGTACTTC
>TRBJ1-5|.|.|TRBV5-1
CASSLVPDSNQPQHF
TGCGCCAGCAGCTTGGTTCCGGATAGCAATCAGCCCCAGCATTTT
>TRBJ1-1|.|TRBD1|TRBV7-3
CASSPTGWGTEAFF
TGTGCCAGCAGCCCGACAGGGTGGGGCACTGAAGCTTTCTTT
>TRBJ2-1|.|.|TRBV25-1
CASSEPGLNYNEQFF
TGTGCCAGCAGTGAACCGGGACTTAACTACAATGAGCAGTTCTTC
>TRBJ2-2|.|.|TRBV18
CASSLRELNTGELFF
TGTGCCAGCTCTCTCCGGGAATTGAACACCGGGGAGCTGTTTTTT
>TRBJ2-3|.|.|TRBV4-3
CASSQGDPSIDTQYF
TGCGCCAGCAGCCAGGGGGACCCATCAATTGATACGCAGTATTTT
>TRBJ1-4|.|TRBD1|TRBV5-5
CASSPLTGTGNEKLFF
TGTGCCAGCAGCCCTCTTACCGGGACAGGGAATGAAAAACTGTTTTTT
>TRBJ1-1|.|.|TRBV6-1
CASSEVWGRGWTEAFF
TGTGCCAGCAGTGAAGTGTGGGGGAGGGGATGGACTGAAGCTTTCTTT
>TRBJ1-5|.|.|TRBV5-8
CASSPLPDLNQPQHF
TGTGCCAGCAGCCCGCTCCCGGATCTTAATCAGCCCCAGCATTTT
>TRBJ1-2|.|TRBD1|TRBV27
CASSLSAADRGQGGYTF
TGTGCCAGCAGTTTATCGGCCGCGGACAGGGGGCAGGGTGGCTACACCTTC
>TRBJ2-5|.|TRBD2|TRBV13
CASSLGLSRETQYF
TGTGCCAGCAGCCTGGGACTATCCAGGGAGACCCAGTACTTC
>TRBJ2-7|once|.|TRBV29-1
CSVEDRRTVPYEQYF
TGCAGCGTTGAAGATCGTAGGACAGTTCCCTACGAGCAGTACTTC
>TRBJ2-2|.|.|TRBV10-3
CAASEREYGELFF
TGTGCCGCGAGTGAGAGGGAGTACGGGGAGCTGTTTTTT
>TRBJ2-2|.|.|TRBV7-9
CASSLYGGPNTGELFF
TGTGCCAGCAGCTTATATGGCGGCCCCAACACCGGGGAGCTGTTTTTT
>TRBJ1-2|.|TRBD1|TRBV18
CASSPPGTGGSNYGYTF
TGTGCCAGCTCACCACCGGGGACAGGGGGCTCTAACTATGGCTACACCTTC
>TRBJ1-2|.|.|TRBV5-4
CASSLRRSNYGYTF
TGTGCCAGCAGCTTGCGAAGGAGTAACTATGGCTACACCTTC